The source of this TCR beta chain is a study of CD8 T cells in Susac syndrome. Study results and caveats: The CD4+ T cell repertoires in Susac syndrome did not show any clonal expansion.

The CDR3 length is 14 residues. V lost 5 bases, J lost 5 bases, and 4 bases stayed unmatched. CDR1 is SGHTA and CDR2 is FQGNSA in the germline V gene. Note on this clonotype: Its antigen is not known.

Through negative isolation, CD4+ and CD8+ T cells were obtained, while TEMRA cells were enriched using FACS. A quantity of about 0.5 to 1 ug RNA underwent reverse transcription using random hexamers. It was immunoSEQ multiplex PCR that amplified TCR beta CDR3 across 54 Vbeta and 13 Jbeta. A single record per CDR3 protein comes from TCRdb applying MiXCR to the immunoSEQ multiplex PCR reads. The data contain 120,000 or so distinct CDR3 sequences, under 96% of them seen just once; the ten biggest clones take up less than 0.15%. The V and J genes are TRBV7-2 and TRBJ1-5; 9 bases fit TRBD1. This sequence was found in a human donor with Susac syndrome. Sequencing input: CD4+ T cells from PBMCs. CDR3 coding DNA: TGTGCCAGCAGCCCAGACAGGGGGTATCAGCCCCAGCATTTT. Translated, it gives CASSPDRGYQPQHF.